A selection of T cell receptor beta chains follows, all from one sample in a study of T cells after yellow fever vaccination. One entry per CDR3 protein, called by TCRdb with MiXCR from the 5' RACE reads. The sample has around 310,000 distinct CDR3 sequences, roughly 4% seen once; the top ten hold 23%. Sequenced material: PBMCs, taken on the day of the yellow fever booster vaccination. The origin of the receptors is a man between 18 and 29 years old who received the YFV17D yellow fever vaccine. Both conserved end residues are part of each CDR3. D genes are given only for firm matches. The size of a clone is reported for some rows only, either as once, few or many, or as a class for expanded clones.

>many|TRBJ2-2|NA|TRBV6-5
TGTGCCAGCAGTCACGGGGAAGGGGGGACCACCGGGGAGCTGTTTTTT
CASSHGEGGTTGELFF
>few|TRBJ1-5|NA|TRBV19
TGTGCCAGTAGGGTCGGCGGCCTCAATCAGCCCCAGCATTTT
CASRVGGLNQPQHF
>few|TRBJ2-7|NA|TRBV19
TGTGCCAGTAGTACAGGGGTGGGGTCCGAGCAGTACTTC
CASSTGVGSEQYF
>few|TRBJ2-7|NA|TRBV6-2/TRBV6-3
TGTGCCAGCAGTACAGACGAGATTACCTACGAGCAGTACTTC
CASSTDEITYEQYF
>NA|TRBJ2-5|NA|TRBV5-1
TGCGCCAGCCCCCTCTCACGAGAAATCGGCCAGTACTTC
CASPLSREIGQYF
>many|TRBJ2-7|TRBD1|TRBV12-3/TRBV12-4
TGTGCCAGCAAGGGACAGGGGGGATCCTACGAGCAGTACTTC
CASKGQGGSYEQYF
>many|TRBJ2-7|NA|TRBV7-2
TGTGCCAGCAGCCAGGACCGACATACCTACGAGCAGTACTTC
CASSQDRHTYEQYF
>NA|TRBJ1-4|NA|TRBV6-5
TGTGCCAGCAGCATCTACTCCCGCGGGGAAAAACTGTTTTTT
CASSIYSRGEKLFF
>many|TRBJ2-5|NA|TRBV19
TGTGCCAGTAGTTTCGGCACACAAGAGACCCAGTACTTC
CASSFGTQETQYF
>many|TRBJ2-1|NA|TRBV7-6
TGTGCCAGCAGCCGAAGAACGGTGGGGGTAGATGAGCAGTTCTTC
CASSRRTVGVDEQFF
>NA|TRBJ2-1|TRBD1|TRBV30
TGTGCCTGGGTCCGACAGGGAGTCCCCTACAATGAGCAGTTCTTC
CAWVRQGVPYNEQFF
>NA|TRBJ2-5|NA|TRBV29-1
TGCTCTACTCCAGGGTTTGGAGAGACCCAGTACTTC
CSTPGFGETQYF
>NA|TRBJ2-1|NA|TRBV12-3/TRBV12-4
TGTGCCAGCACCCTTCACCTCAATGAGCAGTTCTTC
CASTLHLNEQFF
>NA|TRBJ1-5|TRBD1|TRBV19
TGTGCCACGACACAGGGGACGGATCAGCCCCAGCATTTT
CATTQGTDQPQHF
>many|TRBJ1-1|NA|TRBV20-1
TGCAGTGCTAGAGATCCCAGTAGGGGCACTGAAGCTTTCTTT
CSARDPSRGTEAFF
>few|TRBJ1-1|NA|TRBV12-3/TRBV12-4
TGTGCCAGCAGTTTTGAGGGGTTAGGCACTGAAGCTTTCTTT
CASSFEGLGTEAFF
>NA|TRBJ1-1|NA|TRBV30
TGTGCCTGGAGTGTGGAGTTGGTTAAGGGGAAAGCTTTCTTT
CAWSVELVKGKAFF
>few|TRBJ1-5|NA|TRBV29-1
TGCAGCGCCACGGGGGGAGGACCCAATCAGCCCCAGCATTTT
CSATGGGPNQPQHF
>NA|TRBJ1-1|NA|TRBV5-1
TGCGCCAGCAGCTTGGTTTCTGGCATTACGTTTGACGGAAACACTGAAGCTTTCTTT
CASSLVSGITFDGNTEAFF
>few|TRBJ1-1|TRBD1|TRBV18
TGTGCCAGCTCACAAGTGGACAGGGGGCTTACTGAAGCTTTCTTT
CASSQVDRGLTEAFF
>many|TRBJ2-2|NA|TRBV20-1
TGCAGTGCTAGGGGTCTCAAAAGGACCGGGGAGCTGTTTTTT
CSARGLKRTGELFF
>many|TRBJ2-2|NA|TRBV29-1
TGCAGCGCCACCAGCCCTTTCCCGGCAGGGAGAATCGGGGAGCTGTTTTTT
CSATSPFPAGRIGELFF
>NA|TRBJ1-4|NA|TRBV28
TGTGCCAGCAGTAGTTCCGGACATACTAATGAAAAACTGTTTTTT
CASSSSGHTNEKLFF
>NA|TRBJ2-3|NA|TRBV2
TGTGCCAGCAAAAGGGCAGGGAGAACAGATACGCAGTATTTT
CASKRAGRTDTQYF
>many|TRBJ2-1|NA|TRBV7-2
TGTGCCAGCAGCCCGTACATGGGGAATTCCAATGAGCAGTTCTTC
CASSPYMGNSNEQFF
>many|TRBJ1-6|NA|TRBV4-3
TGCGCCAGCAGCCAAGAATTTAGCTCCTATAATTCACCCCTCCACTTT
CASSQEFSSYNSPLHF
>NA|TRBJ1-4|NA|TRBV5-6
TGTGCCAGCAGCTTGACCTCTTCGAGGGGAAAACTGTTTTTT
CASSLTSSRGKLFF
>many|TRBJ2-3|NA|TRBV5-1
TGCGCCAGCAGCTTGGATTCAGGGTTTCTACTCTCAGATACGCAGTATTTT
CASSLDSGFLLSDTQYF
>many|TRBJ2-5|NA|TRBV12-3/TRBV12-4
TGTGCCAGCAGTTTGTATCTACGGGGGGCGATTGGAGAGACCCAGTACTTC
CASSLYLRGAIGETQYF
>NA|TRBJ2-1|TRBD2|TRBV14
TGTGCCAGCAGTCTAGGGCGGGAGCGGTTCTTC
CASSLGRERFF
>few|TRBJ2-3|NA|TRBV12-3/TRBV12-4
TGTGCCAGCACCAGACCGACGGCAGATACGCAGTATTTT
CASTRPTADTQYF
>few|TRBJ2-7|NA|TRBV4-1
TGCGCCAGCAGCCCGTACAGGGAGAACGAGCAGTACTTC
CASSPYRENEQYF
>many|TRBJ2-7|NA|TRBV6-6
TGTGCCAGCAGACAGGAGTACGAGCAGTACTTC
CASRQEYEQYF
>few|TRBJ1-1|NA|TRBV12-5
TGTGCTAGTGGTCTCGAAGGGGGAGGCACTGAAGCTTTCTTT
CASGLEGGGTEAFF
>many|TRBJ2-5|NA|TRBV20-1
TGCAGTGCTAGCGCGGTCCATCAAGAGACCCAGTACTTC
CSASAVHQETQYF
>many|TRBJ2-1|TRBD2|TRBV15
TGTGCCACCAGCAGAGACGGCTCTAGCGGGGGATCTGAGCAGTTCTTC
CATSRDGSSGGSEQFF
>many|TRBJ1-2|NA|TRBV2
TGTGCCAGCAGTGTCGGCAGGGGCTATGGCTACACCTTC
CASSVGRGYGYTF
>NA|TRBJ1-4|TRBD1|TRBV7-9
TGTGCCAGCAGCTGGGACAGGTGGGGTACGGGTGAAAAACTGTTTTTT
CASSWDRWGTGEKLFF
>few|TRBJ2-1|TRBD2|TRBV4-1
TGCGCCAGCAGCCAAGCGCCGACTAGCGGGGGTGATGAGCAGTTCTTC
CASSQAPTSGGDEQFF
>many|TRBJ1-1|TRBD1|TRBV25-1
TGTGCCAGCAGTGGACAGGGGGCTTGGGGCACTGAAGCTTTCTTT
CASSGQGAWGTEAFF
>NA|TRBJ2-7|NA|TRBV4-3
TGCGCCAGCAGCGTCCAGACAGGAGACTCCTACGAGCAGTACTTC
CASSVQTGDSYEQYF
>many|TRBJ1-6|NA|TRBV5-1
TGCGCCAGCAGCCTGGACCCTCTAGTGGAACCAGGCCTCCACTTT
CASSLDPLVEPGLHF
>NA|TRBJ2-3|NA|TRBV5-1
TGCGCCAGCAGCTCGGACGTACGAACAGATACGCAGTATTTT
CASSSDVRTDTQYF
>many|TRBJ2-5|NA|TRBV3-1
TGTGCCAGCAGCCAAGACCTGCAGCAGGGGCCCCAAGAGACCCAGTACTTC
CASSQDLQQGPQETQYF
>NA|TRBJ1-1|TRBD1|TRBV7-9
TGTGCCAGCAGCCTAACGACAGGGCAAGTCACTGAAGCTTTATTT
CASSLTTGQVTEALF
>many|TRBJ2-3|NA|TRBV7-2
TGTGCCAGCAGCTTAGGAGGTCTCCGCACAGATACGCAGTATTTT
CASSLGGLRTDTQYF